One TCR beta chain is described in this entry. The data were obtained in a study of cytomegalovirus exposure and HLA in healthy donors. PCR employed 60 Vbeta and 13 Jbeta primers. Data came from immunoSEQ multiplex PCR; TCRdb stores just in-frame clones and leaves some out. In total, the table holds about 120,000 clones. V lost 5 bases and J lost 1, with 9 bases in between. The CDR3 is 13 amino acids. The germline CDR1 and CDR2 sequences are SQVTM and ANQGSEA. This TCR derives from a man aged 18-30 years in good health and CMV-seronegative. This chain links TRBV29-1 with TRBJ1-5; the D is unclear. Specimen: PBMCs. CDR3 in DNA: TGCAGCGTTTCTGCGGCCAGCAATCAGCCCCAGCATTTT. As protein: CSVSAASNQPQHF.